Detailed here is one T cell receptor (beta chain). Its specificity is unknown. This sample is drawn from a study of T cells in Graves' hyperthyroidism and ophthalmopathy. Study findings and constraints: Using 13 V-J features, a model discriminated ophthalmopathy from stable hyperthyroidism. Among clonotypes expanded in thyroid above 0.001, most were also found in blood.

Active moderate-to-severe ophthalmopathy, Clinical Activity Score at least 3, NOSPECS at least 4, under 3 months' duration. Isolation of PBMCs was performed on about 9.9 ml fresh peripheral blood. Amplified regions were TCR beta CDR3 sequences from RNA transcripts. An initial round of RT-PCR targeting the TCR CDR3 relied on the HTBI primer set. TCRdb reprocessed the multiplex PCR reads via MiXCR and lists one record per CDR3 protein. The table lists roughly 600,000 distinct CDR3 sequences, more than 14% of them singletons. Germline V lookup: CDR1 SGHRS, CDR2 YFSETQ. V lost 0 bases to trimming and J lost 7 bases; unmatched junction nucleotides: 9. The CDR3 consists of 16 residues.

The source of this sequence is a woman aged 45-65 years with Graves' ophthalmopathy. The V and J genes are TRBV5-1 and TRBJ2-1; 8 nucleotides match TRBD1. The source material was blood. The CDR3 nucleotides read TGCGCCAGCAGCTTGGCCCCTGGACAGGGAGCGAATGAGCAGTTCTTC. Protein product: CASSLAPGQGANEQFF.